The clone carrying this T cell receptor beta chain was recorded a few times. Its antigen remains unknown. The data are from a study of identical twins. Points from the study as a whole: Out-of-frame TCR alpha sharing in monozygotic twins exceeded recombination model predictions.

With 5 bases clipped from V and 2 bases from J, the junction kept 8 bases outside the gene matches. The CDR3 has 16 amino acids. Germline CDR1 reads MNHEY; CDR2 reads SVGAGI. The authors used template switching to add a universal primer site and gave cDNA unique molecular identifiers. TCRdb re-derived calls from the 5' RACE reads in MiXCR, one entry per CDR3 protein. The sample lists 500,000 or so distinct CDR3 sequences; approximately 15% were seen once. The same specimen was also included in a second study, on yellow fever vaccine responses in identical twins.

The receptor comes from a woman in her late teens or twenties in good health. Sample: CD4+ T cells sorted from blood. This chain joins TRBV6-5 and TRBJ2-5; 10 bases line up with TRBD2. This CDR3 is CASSNRAGGIQETQYF. The DNA of the CDR3 is TGTGCCAGCAGTAATCGAGCGGGGGGGATTCAAGAGACCCAGTACTTC.